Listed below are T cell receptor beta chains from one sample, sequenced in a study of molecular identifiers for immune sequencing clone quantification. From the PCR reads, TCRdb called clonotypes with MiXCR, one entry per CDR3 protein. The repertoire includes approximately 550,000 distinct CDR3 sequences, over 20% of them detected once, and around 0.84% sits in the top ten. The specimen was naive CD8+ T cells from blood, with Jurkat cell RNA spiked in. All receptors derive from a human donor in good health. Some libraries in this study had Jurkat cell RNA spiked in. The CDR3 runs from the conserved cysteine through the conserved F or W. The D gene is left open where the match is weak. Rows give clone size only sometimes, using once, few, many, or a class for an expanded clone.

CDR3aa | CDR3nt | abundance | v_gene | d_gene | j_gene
CATSSVFVEKLFF | TGTGCCACCAGCAGTGTATTCGTTGAAAAACTGTTTTTT | many | TRBV15 | - | TRBJ1-4
CAWSVIVSGGYNEQFF | TGTGCCTGGAGTGTGATCGTCAGCGGGGGGTACAATGAGCAGTTCTTC | few | TRBV30 | TRBD2 | TRBJ2-1
CASSQVDQKGYEQYF | TGCGCCAGCAGCCAAGTCGACCAGAAGGGCTACGAGCAGTACTTC | many | TRBV4-1 | - | TRBJ2-7
CASSLNWGGSTDTQYF | TGTGCCAGCAGTTTAAATTGGGGGGGGAGCACAGATACGCAGTATTTT | many | TRBV28 | TRBD2 | TRBJ2-3
CASSLGGADEQFF | TGTGCCAGCAGCTTAGGGGGGGCGGATGAGCAGTTCTTC | - | TRBV13 | - | TRBJ2-1
CASTFDNHPSTDTQYF | TGTGCCAGCACCTTCGACAATCACCCTAGCACAGATACGCAGTATTTT | - | TRBV12-3/TRBV12-4 | - | TRBJ2-3
CASSQTYEQYF | TGTGCCAGCAGCCAAACTTACGAGCAGTACTTC | - | TRBV5-6 | - | TRBJ2-7
CASSPLGDYTEASF | TGTGCCAGCTCACCTCTAGGAGATTACACTGAAGCTTCCTTT | - | TRBV18 | - | TRBJ1-1
CASSELYGGSTEAFF | TGTGCCAGCAGTGAATTGTATGGGGGTAGCACTGAAGCTTTCTTT | many | TRBV2 | - | TRBJ1-1
CASSPVPNTEAFF | TGTGCCAGCAGTCCCGTCCCGAACACTGAAGCTTTCTTT | - | TRBV6-5 | - | TRBJ1-1
CSAYGNRGVSYEQYF | TGCAGTGCTTATGGGAACAGGGGCGTCTCCTACGAGCAGTACTTC | many | TRBV20-1 | TRBD1 | TRBJ2-7
CASMEPTFYGYTF | TGTGCCAGCATGGAGCCCACATTCTATGGCTACACCTTC | many | TRBV2 | - | TRBJ1-2
CASSFTGAGDYNEQFF | TGTGCCAGCAGCTTCACTGGGGCGGGGGACTACAATGAGCAGTTCTTC | - | TRBV11-2 | TRBD2 | TRBJ2-1
CASSQRLAGDEQFF | TGCGCCAGCAGCCAAAGGCTAGCGGGCGATGAGCAGTTCTTC | many | TRBV4-1 | TRBD2 | TRBJ2-1